Listed below are T cell receptor beta chains from one sample, sequenced in a study of shared clonotypes between healthy human individuals. The method was immunoSEQ multiplex PCR; TCRdb's version includes in-frame clones alone and lacks a portion of them. This table holds approximately 2,300,000 clones, just under 95% found once. The sequencing sample was made of naive CD4+ T cells from PBMCs. These receptors were obtained from a man between 18 and 29 years old in good health. Some clones in this sample may be carry-over from other donors' samples. The CDR3 runs from the conserved cysteine through the conserved F or W. A D gene is named only where the DNA matches it firmly. Rows may omit the clone size; those that give it use once, few, many or a size class.

clone_size	d_call	v_call	j_call	cdr3_aa	cdr3_nt
.	.	TRBV2	TRBJ1-4	CASSVPIPNEKLFF	TGTGCCAGCAGTGTGCCAATCCCGAATGAAAAACTGTTTTTT
.	TRBD2	TRBV7-2	TRBJ2-7	CASSRRASGAYEQYF	TGTGCCAGCAGCAGAAGGGCTAGCGGGGCCTACGAGCAGTACTTC
.	TRBD2	TRBV9	TRBJ2-1	CASSPLAGEHNEQFF	TGTGCCAGCAGCCCACTAGCGGGAGAGCACAATGAGCAGTTCTTC
once	.	TRBV28	TRBJ1-2	CASSLLRQLSEGYTF	TGTGCCAGCAGTTTATTGCGACAGCTGAGCGAAGGCTACACCTTC
.	.	TRBV7-2	TRBJ2-1	CASSLQWDEQFF	TGTGCCAGCAGCTTGCAATGGGATGAGCAGTTCTTC
.	.	TRBV7-8	TRBJ1-1	CASNLPSLGVTEAFF	TGTGCCAGCAACCTTCCTAGCCTAGGGGTCACTGAAGCTTTCTTT
.	.	TRBV18	TRBJ1-2	CASSPAPIGKANYGYTF	TGTGCCAGCTCACCAGCCCCGATAGGGAAAGCTAACTATGGCTACACCTTC
.	.	TRBV11-2	TRBJ2-5	CASSPRGRYGTQYF	TGTGCCAGCAGCCCCAGGGGTCGATATGGGACCCAGTACTTC
.	.	TRBV19	TRBJ1-3	CASTTGRPSGNTIYF	TGTGCCAGTACCACCGGCCGGCCCTCTGGAAACACCATATATTTT
.	TRBD2	TRBV19	TRBJ2-7	CASSQTGGEQYF	TGTGCCAGTAGCCAGACGGGGGGTGAGCAGTACTTC
.	TRBD1	TRBV20-1	TRBJ1-6	CSARDRTPLHF	TGCAGTGCTCGGGACAGGACGCCCCTCCACTTT
.	TRBD1	TRBV5-1	TRBJ2-7	CASSEGTGGGQYF	TGCGCCAGCAGCGAGGGGACAGGGGGCGGGCAGTACTTC
.	TRBD1	TRBV27	TRBJ2-1	CASSAGTGRVNEQFF	TGTGCCAGCAGCGCCGGGACAGGGAGGGTTAATGAGCAGTTCTTC
.	TRBD1	TRBV5-1	TRBJ1-1	CASQEQGANTEAFF	TGCGCCAGCCAGGAACAGGGGGCGAACACTGAAGCTTTCTTT
.	.	TRBV28	TRBJ1-3	CASSLSGGIYF	TGTGCCAGCAGTTTAAGTGGGGGCATATATTTT
.	.	TRBV7-7	TRBJ2-2	CASSLAATPNTGELFF	TGTGCCAGCAGCTTAGCTGCGACTCCCAACACCGGGGAGCTGTTTTTT
.	.	TRBV29-1	TRBJ1-3	CSVRGTGNTIYF	TGCAGCGTTAGGGGTACTGGAAACACCATATATTTT
.	.	TRBV6-1	TRBJ2-5	CASSAFAGTSRETQYF	TGTGCCAGCAGTGCCTTCGCCGGGACCAGTAGAGAGACCCAGTACTTC
.	.	TRBV27	TRBJ2-5	CASSRALGRVQETQYF	TGTGCCAGCAGTCGTGCGTTGGGCAGGGTCCAAGAGACCCAGTACTTC
.	TRBD1	TRBV2	TRBJ1-2	CASSGSGTGGDGYTF	TGTGCCAGCAGTGGGTCCGGGACAGGGGGCGATGGCTACACCTTC
.	.	TRBV19	TRBJ2-5	CASSKGQAVEPQYF	TGTGCCAGTAGTAAGGGACAAGCGGTAGAGCCCCAGTACTTC
.	TRBD2	TRBV2	TRBJ2-1	CASRGLAGGSYNEQFF	TGTGCCAGCAGGGGACTAGCGGGAGGATCCTACAATGAGCAGTTCTTC
.	TRBD2	TRBV10-3	TRBJ2-6	CAISERAGAYGANVLTF	TGTGCCATCAGTGAGCGAGCGGGAGCATATGGGGCCAACGTCCTGACTTTC
.	.	TRBV6-1	TRBJ2-2	CAGRETGINTGELFF	TGTGCCGGGAGGGAAACAGGGATTAACACCGGGGAGCTGTTTTTT
.	.	TRBV27	TRBJ2-1	CASNTWLNPDNEQFF	TGTGCCAGCAACACGTGGCTAAACCCGGACAATGAGCAGTTCTTC